One and the same sample provided the 17 T cell receptor beta chains below, sequenced in a study of human T cells and chemical hapten exposure. TCRdb fed the RACE reads into MiXCR, producing one record per CDR3 protein. This table has some 150,000 distinct CDR3 sequences, roughly 12% appearing once. Time point in this sample: patch test 2, 6 weeks after DPC sensitization. Documented treatment: therapeutic diphenylcyclopropenone sensitization with weekly scalp DPC. The sample consisted of whole blood, taken in connection with sensitization to the hapten diphenylcyclopropenone (DPC). These TCRs come from a woman in her 50s with alopecia areata. Some clones in this sample may be carry-over from other donors' samples.

CDR3 region: CASSPLARGIGTEAFF. In DNA form, the CDR3 reads TGTGCCAGCAGTCCACTGGCCAGGGGGATTGGCACTGAAGCTTTCTTT. This chain connects TRBV12-3 or TRBV12-4 to TRBJ1-1; 7 bases are shared with TRBD1. The CDR3 contains 16 residues. The V segment lost 5 bases and the J segment 4 bases; nucleotides outside the gene matches: 13.

This clonotype was counted many times. This chain connects TRBV6-6 to TRBJ2-5, with unresolved D. CDR1 MNHNY and CDR2 SVGAGI come from the germline V gene (reference sequence). This CDR3 has 14 residues. Between the trimmed V and J ends, which lost 2 bases and 2 bases, there was a span of 9 bases. The CDR3 is CASSYPGGQETQYF. CDR3 bases: TGTGCCAGCAGTTACCCCGGCGGACAAGAGACCCAGTACTTC.

The chain joins TRBV11-2 to TRBJ2-3, with D perhaps TRBD1 (5 bases). Germline V gives CDR1 SGHAT, CDR2 FQNNGV. The CDR3 is 15 amino acids. V lost 1 base and J 0 bases, leaving 8 bases between the germline ends. The CDR3 sequence is CASSLGAGSTDTQYF. As DNA, the CDR3 is TGTGCCAGCAGCTTAGGTGCAGGGAGCACAGATACGCAGTATTTT.

CDR3 bases: TGCGCCAGCAGCCAGGGACTAGCGGGAGTGAGTGAGCAGTACTTC. It encodes CASSQGLAGVSEQYF. The chain employs TRBV5-1 and TRBJ2-7, with 14 bases that match TRBD2. The CDR3 consists of 15 residues. V lost 4 bases, J lost 7 bases, and 7 bases stayed unmatched. Germline-derived CDR1 and CDR2 are SGHRS and YFSETQ. The variable domain in full, with the rest retrieved from reference TRBV5-1 and TRBJ2-7, is KAGVTQTPRYLIKTRGQQVTLSCSPISGHRSVSWYQQTPGQGLQFLFEYFSETQRNKGNFPGRFSGRQFSNSRSEMNVSTLELGDSALYLCASSQGLAGVSEQYFGPGTRLTVT.

This clonotype was found many times. The V and J genes are TRBV5-4 and TRBJ2-1; no reliable D call. Germline V gene lookup returns CDR1 SGHNT and CDR2 YYREEE (reference sequence). The CDR3 runs 15 residues. V gave up 0 bases and J gave up 1 base, with 8 bases separating them. In nucleotides, the CDR3 is TGTGCCAGCAGCTTGGTGAGTGGGTCCTACAATGAGCAGTTCTTC. Its translation is CASSLVSGSYNEQFF. Full variable domain (missing parts from reference TRBV5-4 and TRBJ2-1): ETGVTQSPTHLIKTRGQQVTLRCSSQSGHNTVSWYQQALGQGPQFIFQYYREEENGRGNFPPRFSGLQFPNYSSELNVNALELDDSALYLCASSLVSGSYNEQFFGPGTRLTVL.

Only a few counts were recorded for this clonotype. This chain uses TRBV5-1 with TRBJ1-4, with 8 bases lining up with TRBD1. The CDR3 has 18 residues. Unmatched junction bases numbered 8, after V lost 1 base and J lost 0 bases. Germline values: CDR1 SGHRS, CDR2 YFSETQ. The DNA of the CDR3 is TGCGCCAGCAGCTTGTCCCCGACAGGGGAGACAACTAATGAAAAACTGTTTTTT. Translated: CASSLSPTGETTNEKLFF.

The J gene is TRBJ2-1, the V gene TRBV7-2; 8 nucleotides align to TRBD2. This CDR3 is built from 18 residues. With 0 bases clipped from V and 0 bases from J, the junction kept 7 bases outside the gene matches. From germline, CDR1 is SGHTA and CDR2 FQGNSA. CDR3 bases: TGTGCCAGCAGCTTAGCGAAACAACTAGCGGACTCCTACAATGAGCAGTTCTTC. It codes for CASSLAKQLADSYNEQFF.

The gene calls are TRBV5-1 and TRBJ1-1; tentative D call: TRBD1 (6 bases). The ends were cut back, 4 bases at V and 4 bases at J, with 11 bases in the middle. Germline assignment: CDR1 SGHRS and CDR2 YFSETQ. This CDR3 spans 13 amino acids. DNA for the CDR3: TGCGCCAGCAGCCTCCGGGGGGCCACTGAAGCTTTCTTT. Translated: CASSLRGATEAFF.

This clonotype was seen repeatedly, ten times or more. The chain links TRBV28 to TRBJ2-1, with 12 bases identical to TRBD2. Germline V gene data show CDR1 as MDHEN and CDR2 as SYDVKM. Unmatched junction bases numbered 4, after V lost 1 base and J lost 9 bases. The CDR3 extends over 15 amino acids. CDR3 nucleotide sequence: TGTGCCAGCAGTTTATCTAGCGGGAGGGCCGCTGAGCAGTTCTTC. Its translation is CASSLSSGRAAEQFF.

This clonotype came up a few times. The CDR3 protein is CASGLVQGGDNTGELFF. CDR3 coding DNA: TGTGCTAGTGGTTTGGTACAAGGAGGGGACAACACCGGGGAGCTGTTTTTT. This chain links TRBV12-5 with TRBJ2-2; maybe TRBD2 (6 bases). V lost 0 bases, J lost 2 bases, and 13 bases lay in between. Germline CDR1 LGHNT, CDR2 FRNRAP. The length of the CDR3 is 17 residues.

The rearrangement joins TRBV5-1 to TRBJ2-1; D is unresolved. The CDR3 runs to 13 residues. Germline CDR1 reads SGHRS; CDR2 reads YFSETQ. The ends were cut back, 1 base at V and 5 bases at J, with 7 bases in the middle. The CDR3 sequence is CASSLFGNNEQFF. The CDR3 DNA sequence: TGCGCCAGCAGCTTGTTCGGAAACAATGAGCAGTTCTTC.

A few counts support this clonotype. The V gene is TRBV10-3, the J gene TRBJ2-3, with 8 bases aligning to TRBD2. The germline gives CDR1 ENHRY, CDR2 SYGVKD. Trimming at V came to 4 bases and at J to 1 base, leaving 1 base not matched to a gene. The CDR3 runs 14 residues. CDR3 sequence reads: CAISVGGGTDTQYF. CDR3 coding DNA: TGTGCCATCAGTGTCGGGGGGGGCACAGATACGCAGTATTTT.

The chain combines TRBV15 with TRBJ2-7; possible D gene TRBD1, 5 bases. V was pared by 2 bases and J by 3 bases, with 11 bases between. Germline loops: CDR1 LNHNV, CDR2 YYDKDF (reference sequence). The CDR3 is made up of 14 amino acids. CDR3 protein: CATSRSQGSYEQYF. The CDR3 nucleotides read TGTGCCACCAGCAGATCCCAGGGTAGCTACGAGCAGTACTTC. Looking up the rest from reference TRBV15 and TRBJ2-7 gives the full variable domain: DAMVIQNPRYQVTQFGKPVTLSCSQTLNHNVMYWYQQKSSQAPKLLFHYYDKDFNNEADTPDNFQSRRPNTSFCFLDIRSPGLGDTAMYLCATSRSQGSYEQYFGPGTRLTVT.

The sample holds many counts of this clonotype. This chain connects TRBV6-6 to TRBJ1-5; 7 bases agree with TRBD1. CDR3 size: 14 residues. Germline loops: CDR1 MNHNY, CDR2 SVGAGI (reference sequence). The V gene end was trimmed by 2 bases and the J gene end by 2 bases; junction bases not matched to a gene: 0. The DNA for the CDR3 is TGTGCCAGCAGTTACGGACAGGGCAATCAGCCCCAGCATTTT. Protein: CASSYGQGNQPQHF.

This clonotype was counted at least ten times. The chain joins TRBV27 to TRBJ1-2; D is possibly TRBD1 (6 bases). V dropped 3 bases and J dropped 4 bases, with 12 bases sitting between them. There are 14 residues in the CDR3. Germline V CDR1 and CDR2: MNHEY, SMNVEV (reference sequence). The CDR3 bases are TGTGCCAGCAGTTTGGCAGAAGGGGGCTATGGCTACACCTTC. Amino acid sequence: CASSLAEGGYGYTF.

This clonotype was observed at least ten times. This chain uses TRBV6-2 or TRBV6-3 with TRBJ2-2; D remains unclear. CDR3 length equals 13 residues. Germline lookup yields CDR1 MNHEY and CDR2 SVGEGT. Trimming stripped 8 bases from V and 7 bases from J, with 14 bases between. CDR3 sequence reads: CASREGSGGELFF. The CDR3 DNA follows: TGTGCCAGCCGCGAAGGGTCCGGCGGGGAGCTGTTTTTT.

In this sample, this clonotype turned up a few times. J is TRBJ2-1 and V is TRBV20-1, with D perhaps being TRBD1 or TRBD2 (7 bases each). V gave up 0 bases and J gave up 8 bases, with 17 bases separating them. The CDR3 extends over 15 amino acids. The germline V gene encodes CDR1 DFQATT and CDR2 SNEGSKA (reference sequence). The CDR3 DNA sequence: TGCAGTGCTAGAGATCGGAGGCAGGGGGGGCATGAGCAGTTCTTC. Translating it yields CSARDRRQGGHEQFF.